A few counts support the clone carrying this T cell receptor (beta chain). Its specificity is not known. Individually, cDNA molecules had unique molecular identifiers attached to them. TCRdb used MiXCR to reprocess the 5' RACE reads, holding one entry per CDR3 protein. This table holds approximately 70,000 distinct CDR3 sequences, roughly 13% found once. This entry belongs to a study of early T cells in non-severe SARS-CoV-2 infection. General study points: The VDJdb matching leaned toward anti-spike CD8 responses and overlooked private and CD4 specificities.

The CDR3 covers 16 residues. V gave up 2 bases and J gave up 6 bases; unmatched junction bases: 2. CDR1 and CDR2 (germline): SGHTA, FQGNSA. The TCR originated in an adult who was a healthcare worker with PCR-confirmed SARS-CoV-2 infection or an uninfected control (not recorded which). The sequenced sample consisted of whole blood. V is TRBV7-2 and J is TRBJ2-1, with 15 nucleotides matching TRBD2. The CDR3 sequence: CASSLLGLAGGNEQFF. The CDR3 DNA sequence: TGTGCCAGCAGCTTACTGGGACTAGCGGGGGGCAATGAGCAGTTCTTC.